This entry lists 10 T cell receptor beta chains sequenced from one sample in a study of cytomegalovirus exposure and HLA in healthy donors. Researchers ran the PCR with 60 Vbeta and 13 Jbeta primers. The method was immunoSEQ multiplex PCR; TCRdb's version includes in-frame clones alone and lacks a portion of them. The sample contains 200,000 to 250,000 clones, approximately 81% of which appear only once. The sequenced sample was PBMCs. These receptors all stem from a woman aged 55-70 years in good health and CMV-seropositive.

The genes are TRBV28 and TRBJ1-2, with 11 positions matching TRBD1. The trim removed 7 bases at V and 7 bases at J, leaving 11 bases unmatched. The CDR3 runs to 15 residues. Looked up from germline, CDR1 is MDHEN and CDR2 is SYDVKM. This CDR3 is CASTPPGQGVGGYTF. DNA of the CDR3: TGTGCCAGCACCCCCCCGGGACAGGGGGTCGGTGGCTACACCTTC.

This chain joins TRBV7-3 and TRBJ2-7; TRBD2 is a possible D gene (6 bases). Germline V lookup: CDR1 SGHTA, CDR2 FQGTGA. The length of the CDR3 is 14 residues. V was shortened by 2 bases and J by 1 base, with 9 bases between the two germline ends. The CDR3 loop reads CASSLFAGSYEQYF. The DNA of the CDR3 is TGTGCCAGCAGCTTATTCGCGGGATCCTACGAGCAGTACTTC.

The CDR3 DNA is TGTGCCAGCTTGGACAGGAGCAATCAGCCCCAGCATTTT. It translates to CASLDRSNQPQHF. The chain recombines TRBV19 with TRBJ1-5; 7 bases fit TRBD1. With V trimmed by 9 bases and J by 1 base, 3 bases remained unmatched. The CDR3 has 13 residues. Germline V CDR1 and CDR2: LNHDA, SQIVND (reference sequence).

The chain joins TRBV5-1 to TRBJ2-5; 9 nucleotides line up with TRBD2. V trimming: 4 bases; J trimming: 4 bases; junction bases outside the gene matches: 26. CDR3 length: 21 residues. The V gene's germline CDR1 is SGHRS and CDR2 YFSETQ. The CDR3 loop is CASSNTGLQTLLREGGETQYF. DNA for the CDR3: TGCGCCAGCAGCAATACCGGGCTCCAAACCCTCTTGCGGGAGGGAGGAGAGACCCAGTACTTC.

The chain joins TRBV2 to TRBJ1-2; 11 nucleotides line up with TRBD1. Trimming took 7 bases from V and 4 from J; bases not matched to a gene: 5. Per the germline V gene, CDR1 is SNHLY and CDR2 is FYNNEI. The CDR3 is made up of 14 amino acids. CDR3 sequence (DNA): TGTGCCAGCAAAACCGGGACAGGGGGCTATGGCTACACCTTC. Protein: CASKTGTGGYGYTF.

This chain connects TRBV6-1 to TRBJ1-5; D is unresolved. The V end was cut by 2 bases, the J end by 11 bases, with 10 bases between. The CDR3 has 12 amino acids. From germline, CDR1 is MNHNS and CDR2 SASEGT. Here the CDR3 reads CASSESFSSQHF. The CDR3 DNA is TGTGCCAGCAGTGAAAGCTTTAGTTCCCAGCATTTT.

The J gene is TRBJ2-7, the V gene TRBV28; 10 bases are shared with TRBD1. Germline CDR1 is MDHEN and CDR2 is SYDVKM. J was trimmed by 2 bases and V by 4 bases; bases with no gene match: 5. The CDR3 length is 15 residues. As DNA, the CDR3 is TGTGCCAGCAGTTCCAGACAGGGGGCTACCTACGAGCAGTACTTC. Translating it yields CASSSRQGATYEQYF.

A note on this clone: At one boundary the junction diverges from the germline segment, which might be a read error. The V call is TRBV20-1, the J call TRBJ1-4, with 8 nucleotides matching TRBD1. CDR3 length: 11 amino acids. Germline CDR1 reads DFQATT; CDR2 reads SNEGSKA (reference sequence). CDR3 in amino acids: CSARAIQGDLF. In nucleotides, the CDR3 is TGCAGTGCTAGGGCAATACAGGGGGACCTTTTT.

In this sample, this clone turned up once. CDR3 loop: CASSFRRGELFF. For the CDR3, the DNA is TGTGCCAGCAGTTTTCGCAGAGGGGAGCTGTTTTTT. This chain joins TRBV28 and TRBJ2-2, with D hard to call. CDR3 length equals 12 residues. V gave up 3 bases and J gave up 8 bases, with 7 bases separating them. Germline V lookup: CDR1 MDHEN, CDR2 SYDVKM.

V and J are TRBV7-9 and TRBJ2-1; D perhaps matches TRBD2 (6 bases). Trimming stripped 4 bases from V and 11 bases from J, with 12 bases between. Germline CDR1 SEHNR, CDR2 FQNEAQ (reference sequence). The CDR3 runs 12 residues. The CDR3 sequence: CASSSSGSKQFF. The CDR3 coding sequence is TGTGCCAGCAGCTCAAGCGGGTCAAAGCAGTTCTTC.